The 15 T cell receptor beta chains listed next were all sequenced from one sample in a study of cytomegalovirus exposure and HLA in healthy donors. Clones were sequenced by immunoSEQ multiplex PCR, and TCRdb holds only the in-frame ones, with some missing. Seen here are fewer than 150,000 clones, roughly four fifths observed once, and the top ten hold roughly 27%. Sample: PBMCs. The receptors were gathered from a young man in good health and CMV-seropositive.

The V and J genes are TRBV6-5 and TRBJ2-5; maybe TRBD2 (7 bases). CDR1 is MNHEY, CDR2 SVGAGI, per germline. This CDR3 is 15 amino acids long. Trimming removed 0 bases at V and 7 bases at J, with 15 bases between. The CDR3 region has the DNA TGTGCCAGCAGTTACTCCGGGGGGCTGGGAACGACCCAGTACTTC. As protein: CASSYSGGLGTTQYF.

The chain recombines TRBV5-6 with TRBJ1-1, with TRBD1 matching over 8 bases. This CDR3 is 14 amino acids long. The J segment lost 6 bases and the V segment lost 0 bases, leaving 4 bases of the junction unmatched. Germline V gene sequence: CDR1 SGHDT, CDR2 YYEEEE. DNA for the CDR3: TGTGCCAGCAGCTTGGGCAGGGGGCATGCTGAAGCTTTCTTT. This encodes CASSLGRGHAEAFF.

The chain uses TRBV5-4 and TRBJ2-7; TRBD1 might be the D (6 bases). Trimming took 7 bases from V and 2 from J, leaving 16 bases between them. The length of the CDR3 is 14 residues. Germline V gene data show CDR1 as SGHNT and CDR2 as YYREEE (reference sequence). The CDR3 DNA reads TGTGCCAGCCAGAGGGACACCCAAGCCTACGAGCAGTACTTC. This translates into CASQRDTQAYEQYF.

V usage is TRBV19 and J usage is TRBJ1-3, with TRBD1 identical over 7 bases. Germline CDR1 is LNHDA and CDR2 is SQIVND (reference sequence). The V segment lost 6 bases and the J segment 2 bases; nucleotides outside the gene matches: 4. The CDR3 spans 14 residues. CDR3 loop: CASSPGGAGNTIYF. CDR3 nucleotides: TGTGCCAGTAGCCCAGGGGGAGCTGGAAACACCATATATTTT.

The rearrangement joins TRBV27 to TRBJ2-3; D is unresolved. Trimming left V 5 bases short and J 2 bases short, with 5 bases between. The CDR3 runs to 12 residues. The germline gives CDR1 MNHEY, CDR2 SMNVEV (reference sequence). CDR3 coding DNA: TGTGCCAGCAGTCCACACACAGATACGCAGTATTTT. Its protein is CASSPHTDTQYF.

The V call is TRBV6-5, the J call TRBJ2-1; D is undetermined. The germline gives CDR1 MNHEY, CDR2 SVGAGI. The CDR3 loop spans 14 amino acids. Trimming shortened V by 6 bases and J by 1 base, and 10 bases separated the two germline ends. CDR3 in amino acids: CASSPQWSYNEQFF. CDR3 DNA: TGTGCCAGCAGCCCCCAGTGGTCCTACAATGAGCAGTTCTTC.

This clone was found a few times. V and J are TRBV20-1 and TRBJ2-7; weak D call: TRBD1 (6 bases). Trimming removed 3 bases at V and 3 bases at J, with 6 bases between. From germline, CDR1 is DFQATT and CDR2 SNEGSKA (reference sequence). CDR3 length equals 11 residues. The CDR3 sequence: CSARDSYEQYF. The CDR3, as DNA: TGCAGTGCTAGGGACAGCTACGAGCAGTACTTC.

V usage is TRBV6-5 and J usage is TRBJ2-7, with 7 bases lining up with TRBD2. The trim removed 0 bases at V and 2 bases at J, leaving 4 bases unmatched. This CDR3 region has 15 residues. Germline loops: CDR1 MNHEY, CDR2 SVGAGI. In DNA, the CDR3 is TGTGCCAGCAGTTACTCCGAGCGGGAACCCTACGAGCAGTACTTC. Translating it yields CASSYSEREPYEQYF.

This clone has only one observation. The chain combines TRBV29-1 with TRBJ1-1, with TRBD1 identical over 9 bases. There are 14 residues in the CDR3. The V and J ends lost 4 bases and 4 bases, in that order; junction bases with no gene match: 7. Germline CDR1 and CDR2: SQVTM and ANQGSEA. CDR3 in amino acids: CSVGGETGGTEAFF. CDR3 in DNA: TGCAGCGTTGGAGGCGAGACAGGGGGCACTGAAGCTTTCTTT.

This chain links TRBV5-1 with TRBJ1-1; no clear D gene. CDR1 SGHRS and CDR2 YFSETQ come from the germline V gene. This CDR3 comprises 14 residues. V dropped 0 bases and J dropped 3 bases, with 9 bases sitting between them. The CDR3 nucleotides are TGCGCCAGCAGCTTGGGGTCAACTGACACTGAAGCTTTCTTT. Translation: CASSLGSTDTEAFF.

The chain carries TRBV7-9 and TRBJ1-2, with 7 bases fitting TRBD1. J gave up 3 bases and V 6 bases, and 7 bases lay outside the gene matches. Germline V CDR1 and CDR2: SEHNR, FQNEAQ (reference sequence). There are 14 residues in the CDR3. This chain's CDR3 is CASRGWDRDYGYTF. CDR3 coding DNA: TGTGCCAGCAGAGGATGGGACAGAGACTATGGCTACACCTTC.

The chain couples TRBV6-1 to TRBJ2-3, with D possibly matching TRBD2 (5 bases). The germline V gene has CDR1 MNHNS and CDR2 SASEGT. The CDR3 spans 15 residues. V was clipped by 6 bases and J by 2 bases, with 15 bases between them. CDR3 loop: CASRPGLGYTDTQYF. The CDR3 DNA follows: TGTGCCAGCAGACCGGGGTTGGGGTACACAGATACGCAGTATTTT.

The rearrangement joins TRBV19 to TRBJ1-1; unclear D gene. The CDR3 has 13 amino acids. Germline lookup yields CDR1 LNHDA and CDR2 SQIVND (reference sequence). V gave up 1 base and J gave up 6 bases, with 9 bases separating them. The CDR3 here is CASSIALSAEAFF. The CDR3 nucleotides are TGTGCCAGTAGTATAGCTCTGTCGGCTGAAGCTTTCTTT.

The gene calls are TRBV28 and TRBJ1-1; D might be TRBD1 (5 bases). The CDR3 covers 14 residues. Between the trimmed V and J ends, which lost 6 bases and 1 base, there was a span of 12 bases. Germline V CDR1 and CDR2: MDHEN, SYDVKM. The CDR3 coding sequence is TGTGCCAGCAGGGGGGGAGGACCGAACACTGAAGCTTTCTTT. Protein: CASRGGGPNTEAFF.

The CDR3 loop is CASSQERGSGNTIYF. The CDR3 DNA is TGCGCCAGCAGCCAAGAACGGGGTTCCGGAAACACCATATATTTT. V is TRBV4-3 and J is TRBJ1-3; D is ambiguous. V was cut by 0 bases and J by 4 bases, with 10 bases left in between. Germline V gene data show CDR1 as LGHNA and CDR2 as YSLEER. The CDR3 spans 15 residues.